Listed below are T cell receptor beta chains from one sample, sequenced in a study of identical twins. TCRdb re-analysed the 5' RACE reads in MiXCR, keeping a single row per CDR3 protein. The sample shows a few hundred thousand distinct CDR3 sequences, 9.5% to 15% of them seen only once. Separately, the same data were catalogued under a study of yellow fever vaccine responses in identical twins.

Material for sequencing was memory (CD45RO+) T cells sorted from blood. The receptor source for this set is a woman between 18 and 29 years old in good health. Each CDR3 is given with its conserved first and last residue. D genes are given only for firm matches. Clone size appears in some rows only: once, few, many, or a class for an expanded clone.

TRBD1	TRBV29-1	TRBJ1-1	.	TGCAGCGCCGGGACAGGGTTGTTCAATGAAGCTTTCTTT	CSAGTGLFNEAFF
.	TRBV7-9	TRBJ2-1	many	TGTGCCAGCAGTTTGGGCAATGAGCAGTTCTTC	CASSLGNEQFF
.	TRBV25-1	TRBJ2-6	.	TGTGCCAGCACCCCGCGGGGACGACTGTCTAGAGGGGCCAACGTCCTGACTTTC	CASTPRGRLSRGANVLTF
.	TRBV18	TRBJ2-1	.	TGTGCCAGCTCACCAGGCAGGGACAATGAGCAGTTCTTC	CASSPGRDNEQFF
TRBD1	TRBV6-2/TRBV6-3	TRBJ2-1	.	TGTGCCAGCAAGAAATCCGGGGACAGGGGGCATGAGCAGTTCTTC	CASKKSGDRGHEQFF
TRBD1	TRBV20-1	TRBJ2-7	few	TGCAGTGCTAGATCCGGGACAGGGATATACGAGCAGTACTTC	CSARSGTGIYEQYF
.	TRBV10-3	TRBJ2-5	few	TGTGCCATCGGCCTTGCGGCGGAGACCCAGTACTTC	CAIGLAAETQYF
TRBD1	TRBV6-1	TRBJ1-6	many	TGTGCCAGCAGCTCGATGGACAGGGGGAATAATTCACCCCTCCACTTT	CASSSMDRGNNSPLHF
TRBD1	TRBV4-1	TRBJ2-7	few	TGCGCCAGCAGCCAAGAACGCGGGACAGGGGATTACGAGCAGTACTTC	CASSQERGTGDYEQYF
.	TRBV28	TRBJ2-7	.	TGTGCCAGCACCCCAGGGGCCCTCTACGAGCAGTACTTC	CASTPGALYEQYF
.	TRBV5-5	TRBJ2-5	few	TGTGCCAGCAGCCGACAGAGCCAAGAGACCCAGTACTTC	CASSRQSQETQYF
TRBD1	TRBV6-2/TRBV6-3	TRBJ2-1	few	TGTGCCAGCAGTTGGGGACAGGCCAGGGGGAATGAGCAGTTCTTC	CASSWGQARGNEQFF
TRBD1	TRBV7-8	TRBJ2-6	.	TGTGCCAGCAGCTTAAGGGACAGAAACTCTGGGGCCAACGTCCTGACTTTC	CASSLRDRNSGANVLTF
TRBD2	TRBV20-1	TRBJ2-1	.	TGCAGTGTCCCGGGACTAGCGGGAGGGCGTGTAAATGAGCAGTTCTTC	CSVPGLAGGRVNEQFF
.	TRBV4-3	TRBJ2-5	many	TGCGCCAGCAGCCAAGACCGTTTGGACGGGAAAACAGAGACCCAGTACTTC	CASSQDRLDGKTETQYF
.	TRBV5-6	TRBJ2-1	.	TGTGCCAGCAGCTTGGTAGTCCTGAATGAGCAGTTCTTC	CASSLVVLNEQFF
TRBD1	TRBV12-3/TRBV12-4	TRBJ2-1	.	TGTGCCAGCAGTTCTGGGACAGGGGGTACTTCGAGCTCCTACAATGAGCAGTTCTTC	CASSSGTGGTSSSYNEQFF
.	TRBV7-2	TRBJ2-2	many	TGTGCCAGCAGCCCCTTCACCGGGGAGCTGTTTTTT	CASSPFTGELFF
.	TRBV5-1	TRBJ1-2	few	TGCGCCAGCAGCTCCACTCTCCAAGGGCCATCCTATGGCTACACCTTC	CASSSTLQGPSYGYTF
.	TRBV5-5	TRBJ2-7	.	TGTGCCAGCAGCTTGGCCCACGGGGCCAGCGAGCAGTACTTC	CASSLAHGASEQYF
.	TRBV4-2	TRBJ2-7	many	TGTGCCAGCAGCCAAGACCCCCCGGGCGGGGCCCTCTACGAGCAGTACTTC	CASSQDPPGGALYEQYF
.	TRBV28	TRBJ1-5	many	TGTGCCAGCAGCTTAACGGGGGGCAATCAGCCCCAGCATTTT	CASSLTGGNQPQHF
.	TRBV12-3/TRBV12-4	TRBJ2-7	few	TGTGCCAGCAGTTCGATGGTTTACGAGCAGTACTTC	CASSSMVYEQYF
.	TRBV12-3/TRBV12-4	TRBJ1-5	many	TGTGCCAGCAGTTGGCAGGGTGGGGGCAATCAGCCCCAGCATTTT	CASSWQGGGNQPQHF
TRBD2	TRBV20-1	TRBJ2-3	.	TGCAGTGCCACTCCCACTAGCGGGAGAACAGATACGCAGTATTTT	CSATPTSGRTDTQYF
TRBD1	TRBV5-1	TRBJ2-7	.	TGCGCCAGCAGCGAACGACCGGGACAGGGGACCTACGAGCAGTACTTC	CASSERPGQGTYEQYF
TRBD2	TRBV13	TRBJ2-1	.	TGTGCCAGCAGCGCCACTAGCGGGAGGGCCGTCTATGGAGTCAATGAGCAGTTCTTC	CASSATSGRAVYGVNEQFF
.	TRBV11-3	TRBJ2-3	many	TGTGCCAGCAGCTTTTCCGCAGATACGCAGTATTTT	CASSFSADTQYF
TRBD2	TRBV14	TRBJ2-1	.	TGTGCCAGCAGTTATGGGGGGGAACAGTTCTTC	CASSYGGEQFF
.	TRBV7-6	TRBJ2-7	few	TGTGCCAGCAGCTTAGGAAGGGGACCGGACGAGCAGTACTTC	CASSLGRGPDEQYF
.	TRBV5-1	TRBJ2-2	many	TGCGCCAGCAGCTTGTCAGGGGTGTCCACCGGGGAGCTGTTTTTT	CASSLSGVSTGELFF
.	TRBV5-1	TRBJ2-7	.	TGCGCCAGCAGCACCTTTCCTGACGAGCAGTACTTC	CASSTFPDEQYF
TRBD2	TRBV5-5	TRBJ2-7	.	TGTGCCAGCAGACCCAACTCGGCGGGACTAGCGGGGGACGAGCAGTACTTC	CASRPNSAGLAGDEQYF
.	TRBV14	TRBJ1-2	many	TGTGCCAGCAGCCCGTCGACATATGGCTACACCTTC	CASSPSTYGYTF
TRBD1	TRBV20-1	TRBJ1-2	many	TGCAGTGCTAGTAGCAGGGACAGTAGTAGTTCTACCTTC	CSASSRDSSSSTF
.	TRBV5-5	TRBJ2-1	many	TGTGCCAGCAGCTTCACCCGGGGGCGATTGGATGAGCAGTTCTTC	CASSFTRGRLDEQFF
.	TRBV18	TRBJ2-1	.	TGTGCCAGCTCACGGCTGGGAAGTCCTTACAATGAGCAGTTCTTC	CASSRLGSPYNEQFF
.	TRBV10-3	TRBJ2-7	many	TGTGCCATCAGTGAGTCAGAAAGGCCGACTATTTCCTACGAGCAGTACTTC	CAISESERPTISYEQYF
TRBD1	TRBV6-2/TRBV6-3	TRBJ2-5	.	TGTGCCAGCAGCGACAGGGCCCCAGAGACCCAGTACTTC	CASSDRAPETQYF
TRBD2	TRBV24-1	TRBJ2-5	.	TGTGCCACCAGTGAAAGTCTAGCGGGACTGGAGACCCAGTACTTC	CATSESLAGLETQYF
.	TRBV20-1	TRBJ1-6	few	TGCAGTGCCAGCGACAGCCTCGGGAATTCACCCCTCCACTTT	CSASDSLGNSPLHF
.	TRBV12-3/TRBV12-4	TRBJ2-7	many	TGTGCCAGCAGTTTACAGGGACGGGTGGAGCAGTACTTC	CASSLQGRVEQYF
TRBD2	TRBV4-1	TRBJ2-7	.	TGCGCCAGCAGCCAACTGACTAGCGGAAACTACGAGCAGTACTTC	CASSQLTSGNYEQYF
.	TRBV6-1	TRBJ2-7	.	TGTGCCACCGGCACCTCCACGGGGGATCAGCAGTACTTC	CATGTSTGDQQYF
TRBD1	TRBV12-3/TRBV12-4	TRBJ2-3	many	TGTGCCAGCAGTTTAGTGGGACAGGGAGTAGGAGATACGCAGTATTTT	CASSLVGQGVGDTQYF
.	TRBV6-6	TRBJ2-7	few	TGTGCCAGCAGTTATGGGACATCCTACGAGCAGTACTTC	CASSYGTSYEQYF
TRBD2	TRBV6-1	TRBJ2-2	few	TGTGCCAGCAGAGCCTTACTAGCGGAAGATACCGGGGAGCTGTTTTTT	CASRALLAEDTGELFF
.	TRBV6-2/TRBV6-3	TRBJ2-7	.	TGTGCCAGCAGTTACAACATGGAGGCCTACGAGCAGTACTTC	CASSYNMEAYEQYF
.	TRBV5-6	TRBJ2-1	few	TGTGCCAGCTGCCTACCACCCGGGCAGTATGGTGGCTACAATGAGCAGTTCTTC	CASCLPPGQYGGYNEQFF
TRBD2	TRBV6-1	TRBJ2-3	few	TGTGCCACCGGGACTAGCGGGAAGCCAGATACGCAGTATTTT	CATGTSGKPDTQYF
TRBD1	TRBV6-2/TRBV6-3	TRBJ1-1	.	TGTGCCAGCAGTTACGGGACAGGGTTTACTGAAGCTTTCTTT	CASSYGTGFTEAFF
.	TRBV27	TRBJ2-4	.	TGTGCCAGCAGTGTCTCCTTTTTTACCAGGGACATTCAGTACTTC	CASSVSFFTRDIQYF
.	TRBV20-1	TRBJ1-2	.	TGCAGTGCTAGAGACCCCGGGACAAAAGGCTACACCTTC	CSARDPGTKGYTF
.	TRBV11-2	TRBJ1-4	many	TGTGCCAGCAGCTTAGGGGTCCGGCAGACAACTAATGAAAAACTGTTTTTT	CASSLGVRQTTNEKLFF
TRBD2	TRBV7-2	TRBJ2-2	many	TGTGCCAGCAGCTTGGGACTAGCGGGCACCGGGGAGCTGTTTTTT	CASSLGLAGTGELFF
.	TRBV7-2	TRBJ2-1	.	TGTGCCAGCAGCTTATCGAGGAGCTCCTACAATGAGCAGTTCTTC	CASSLSRSSYNEQFF
TRBD2	TRBV4-3	TRBJ2-4	.	TGCGCCAGCAGCCAAGAACCCCCGGGGGGAGCCAAAAACATTCAGTACTTC	CASSQEPPGGAKNIQYF
.	TRBV18	TRBJ2-1	.	TGTGCCAGCTCACCGCCTGCAGGAGGGATGAATGAGCAGTTCTTC	CASSPPAGGMNEQFF
.	TRBV7-9	TRBJ2-3	few	TGTGCCAGCAGCTACTCCCTCGGGACAGATACGCAGTATTTT	CASSYSLGTDTQYF
.	TRBV5-1	TRBJ2-3	.	TGCGCCAGCAGCTTGATATCGAGTGCAGATACGCAGTATTTT	CASSLISSADTQYF